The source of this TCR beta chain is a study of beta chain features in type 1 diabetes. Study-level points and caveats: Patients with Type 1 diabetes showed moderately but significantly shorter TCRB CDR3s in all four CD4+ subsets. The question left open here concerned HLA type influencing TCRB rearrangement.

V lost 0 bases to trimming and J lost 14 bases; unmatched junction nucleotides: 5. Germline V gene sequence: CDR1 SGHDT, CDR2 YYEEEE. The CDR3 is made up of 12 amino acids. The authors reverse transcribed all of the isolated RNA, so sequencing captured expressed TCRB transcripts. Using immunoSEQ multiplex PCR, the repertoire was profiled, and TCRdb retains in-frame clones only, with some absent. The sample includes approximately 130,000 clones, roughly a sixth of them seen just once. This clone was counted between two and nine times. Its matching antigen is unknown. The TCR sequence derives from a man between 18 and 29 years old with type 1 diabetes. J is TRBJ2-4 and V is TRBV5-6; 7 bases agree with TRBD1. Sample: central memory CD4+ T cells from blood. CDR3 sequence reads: CASSLAFQGEYF. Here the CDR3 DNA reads TGTGCCAGCAGCTTGGCCTTCCAGGGGGAGTACTTC.